A selection of T cell receptor beta chains follows, all from one sample in a study of cytomegalovirus exposure and HLA in healthy donors. Only in-frame clones appear in the TCRdb table, and some are missing; sequencing was by immunoSEQ multiplex PCR. The sample consists of around 170,000 clones, 80% to 85% of them appearing once. Sequenced input: PBMCs. These receptors were taken from a woman between 18 and 29 years old in good health and CMV-seronegative. Both conserved end residues are part of each CDR3. The order of the fields is J gene, clone size, V gene, D gene, CDR3 protein, CDR3 DNA. A D gene is named only where the DNA matches it firmly. Some rows mark clone size as missing; the rest say once, few, many or name a class of expanded clone.

TRBJ2-7,once,TRBV2,.,CASRSIPILEQYF,TGTGCCAGCAGGAGCATTCCTATACTGGAGCAGTACTTC
TRBJ1-5,.,TRBV27,.,CASSFDSSLDQPQHF,TGTGCCAGCAGTTTCGACAGCTCCTTGGACCAGCCCCAGCATTTT
TRBJ2-1,once,TRBV11-1,TRBD2,CASSLPAGGRAYNEQFF,TGTGCCAGCAGCTTACCAGCGGGAGGGCGGGCCTACAATGAGCAGTTCTTC
TRBJ2-7,.,TRBV29-1,.,CSVAVNREYEQYF,TGCAGCGTTGCTGTTAACAGGGAGTACGAGCAGTACTTC
TRBJ2-7,.,TRBV2,.,CASSTSGPNSYEQYF,TGTGCCAGCAGTACAAGCGGGCCCAACTCCTACGAGCAGTACTTC
TRBJ1-4,.,TRBV19,.,CASSPRQAEKLFF,TGTGCCAGTAGTCCGCGACAGGCTGAAAAACTGTTTTTT
TRBJ1-1,.,TRBV29-1,.,CSAGERTEAFF,TGCAGCGCCGGTGAGAGGACTGAAGCTTTCTTT
TRBJ2-1,.,TRBV4-1,TRBD2,CASSLTPGLAVYEQFF,TGCGCCAGCAGCCTCACTCCGGGACTAGCGGTCTATGAGCAGTTCTTC
TRBJ1-6,.,TRBV7-8,TRBD1,CASSLDRGQYSPLHF,TGTGCCAGCAGCTTAGACAGGGGGCAATACTCACCCCTCCACTTT
TRBJ2-1,.,TRBV14,TRBD2,CASSQALRAGGIGRSYNEQFF,TGTGCCAGCAGCCAAGCCCTGCGGGCGGGAGGGATTGGAAGGTCCTACAATGAGCAGTTCTTC
TRBJ2-3,.,TRBV5-1,TRBD2,CASRSSGFTDTQYF,TGCGCCAGCAGATCTAGCGGATTCACAGATACGCAGTATTTT
TRBJ1-5,.,TRBV10-3,.,CAISEGVGLDQPQHF,TGTGCCATCAGTGAAGGGGTGGGCCTAGATCAGCCCCAGCATTTT
TRBJ2-1,.,TRBV7-6,TRBD2,CASSPLAGGPAYNEQFF,TGTGCCAGCAGCCCACTAGCGGGGGGCCCTGCCTACAATGAGCAGTTCTTC
TRBJ2-3,.,TRBV7-9,TRBD2,CASSTPSGRGADTQYF,TGTGCCAGCAGCACCCCTAGCGGGAGAGGTGCAGATACGCAGTATTTT
TRBJ1-2,.,TRBV25-1,TRBD1,CASSESGQARGYTF,TGTGCCAGCAGTGAAAGCGGACAGGCCCGTGGCTACACCTTC
TRBJ2-1,.,TRBV7-8,TRBD2,CASSLPGGLSYNEQFF,TGTGCCAGCAGCTTACCGGGAGGCCTCTCCTACAATGAGCAGTTCTTC
TRBJ1-1,.,TRBV7-9,TRBD1,CASSSADRDGNTEAFF,TGTGCCAGCAGCTCCGCTGACAGGGATGGAAACACTGAAGCTTTCTTT
TRBJ2-3,.,TRBV4-1,TRBD2,CASSRDYPTPDTQYF,TGCGCCAGCAGCCGGGACTACCCCACCCCAGATACGCAGTATTTT
TRBJ2-7,.,TRBV6-5,.,CASSYLGGGALGEQYF,TGTGCCAGCAGTTACCTCGGCGGCGGTGCGCTTGGCGAGCAGTACTTC
TRBJ2-7,.,TRBV4-2,.,CASSAWLESYEQYF,TGTGCCAGCAGTGCCTGGCTAGAGTCCTACGAGCAGTACTTC
TRBJ1-6,.,TRBV7-2,.,CASSLNRAPHLHF,TGTGCCAGCAGCTTAAACAGGGCTCCGCACCTCCACTTT
TRBJ2-7,.,TRBV19,TRBD1,CASSISGQGAYEQYF,TGTGCCAGTAGTATCTCAGGACAGGGGGCCTACGAGCAGTACTTC
TRBJ1-5,.,TRBV6-1,.,CASRKGDQPQHF,TGTGCCAGCAGAAAGGGGGACCAGCCCCAGCATTTT
TRBJ2-7,.,TRBV9,TRBD2,CASSVAGRWYEQYF,TGTGCCAGCAGCGTAGCCGGGAGGTGGTACGAGCAGTACTTC
TRBJ2-6,.,TRBV5-1,TRBD2,CASSLGGGGANVLTF,TGCGCCAGCAGCTTGGGGGGGGGTGGGGCCAACGTCCTGACTTTC
TRBJ1-1,.,TRBV14,.,CASSQTPGWGHLEAFF,TGTGCCAGCAGCCAAACTCCGGGGTGGGGACACCTTGAAGCTTTCTTT
TRBJ2-1,once,TRBV2,TRBD2,CASSREAGGYNEQFF,TGTGCCAGCAGCAGGGAAGCGGGGGGGTACAATGAGCAGTTCTTC
TRBJ2-6,.,TRBV18,.,CASSPRGQSGANVLTF,TGTGCCAGCTCACCCCGGGGTCAGTCAGGGGCCAACGTCCTGACTTTC
TRBJ1-1,.,TRBV12-5,TRBD1,CASGPPGQGSGTEAFF,TGTGCTAGTGGTCCCCCGGGACAGGGGTCGGGCACTGAAGCTTTCTTT
TRBJ2-5,.,TRBV14,.,CASSQGANQETQYF,TGTGCCAGCAGCCAGGGAGCTAACCAAGAGACCCAGTACTTC
TRBJ2-4,.,TRBV5-3,.,CARSLVQAKNIQYF,TGTGCCAGAAGCTTGGTCCAAGCCAAAAACATTCAGTACTTC
TRBJ1-5,.,TRBV2,TRBD1,CASRLGQGASNQPQHF,TGTGCCAGCAGACTCGGACAGGGGGCAAGCAATCAGCCCCAGCATTTT
TRBJ2-2,.,TRBV7-9,.,CASSLRTGGTGELFF,TGTGCCAGCAGCTTAAGGACTGGAGGGACCGGGGAGCTGTTTTTT
TRBJ1-6,.,TRBV5-8,.,CASREGGPLLHF,TGTGCCAGCAGGGAGGGTGGACCTCTACTCCACTTT
TRBJ2-5,.,TRBV20-1,.,CSARESETQYF,TGCAGTGCTAGAGAATCGGAGACCCAGTACTTC
TRBJ2-5,.,TRBV7-2,.,CASSLYQGSQYF,TGTGCCAGCAGCCTATACCAGGGGTCCCAGTACTTC
TRBJ2-1,.,TRBV6-6,TRBD2,CASSLGLAGGDEQFF,TGTGCCAGCAGTCTGGGACTAGCGGGAGGTGATGAGCAGTTCTTC